This TCR beta chain was identified during a study of blood T cell repertoires in COVID-19. Study-level background: Samples representing acute and convalescent COVID-19 were sourced from the United States, Italy and Spain. T cells, B-cell-depleted T cells, or PBMCs provided the cDNA or gDNA that served as material.

Original processing notes: Reference gene primer amplification in the assay estimated nucleated cell counts. Some clones are missing from TCRdb's copy, which holds only in-frame ones; the method was immunoSEQ multiplex PCR. V, J and clone size are taken as reported in that table, and D and trimming were inferred from the DNA itself. The table records about 250,000 clones, about 86% of them present only once. This CDR3 is built from 16 residues. Germline V gene data show CDR1 as SGHKS and CDR2 as YYEKEE (reference sequence). V was trimmed by 1 base and J by 4 bases, leaving 17 bases between them. The V and J genes are TRBV5-5 and TRBJ1-2; possible D gene TRBD1, 6 bases. The TCR originated in an elderly man with acute or convalescent COVID-19. The sample consisted of peripheral blood. The CDR3 protein is CASSLYRDTASYGYTF. DNA for the CDR3: TGTGCCAGCAGCTTGTACAGGGATACCGCTAGCTATGGCTACACCTTC.